This paragraph covers one TCR beta chain sequence. Antigen unknown. The data originate from a study of OX40 agonist ivuxolimab in advanced cancers. Study-wide results and caveats: Blood T cells, both CD4+ and CD8+, expanded clonally by week 6 at 0.1 to 3.0 mg/kg.

Measured with immunoSEQ multiplex PCR; TCRdb has only the in-frame clones, and not every one. The table lists around 93,000 clones, just under 90% of them singletons. Collection of blood occurred at baseline, at cycle 4 day 1, and at cycle 7 day 1. Germline assignment: CDR1 WSHSY and CDR2 SAAADI. This CDR3 region has 18 residues. V was clipped by 0 bases and J by 13 bases; unmatched bases: 14. This TCR derives from an adult with an advanced solid tumor such as melanoma, head and neck, liver or kidney cancer. This specimen consisted of CD4+ or CD8+ T cells sorted from blood, obtained in a trial of the OX40 agonist ivuxolimab. This chain uses TRBV10-2 with TRBJ2-2, with 13 bases lining up with TRBD2. The DNA of the CDR3 is TGCGCCAGCAGTGAGTCGACTGCTGGACTAGCGGGGGTCCGGGGGCTGTTTTTT. It translates to CASSESTAGLAGVRGLFF.